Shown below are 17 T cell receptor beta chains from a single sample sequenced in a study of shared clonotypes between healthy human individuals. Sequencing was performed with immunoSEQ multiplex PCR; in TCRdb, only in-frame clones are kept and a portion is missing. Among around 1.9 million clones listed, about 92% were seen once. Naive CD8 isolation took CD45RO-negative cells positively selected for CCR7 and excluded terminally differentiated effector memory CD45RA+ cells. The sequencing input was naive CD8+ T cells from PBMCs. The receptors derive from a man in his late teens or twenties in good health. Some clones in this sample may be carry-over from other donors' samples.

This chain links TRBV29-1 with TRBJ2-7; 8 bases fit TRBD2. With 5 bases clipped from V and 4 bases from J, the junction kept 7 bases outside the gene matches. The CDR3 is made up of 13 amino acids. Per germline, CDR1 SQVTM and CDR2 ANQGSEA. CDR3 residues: CSVLAGWSYEQYF. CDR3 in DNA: TGCAGCGTTTTAGCGGGATGGAGTTACGAGCAGTACTTC.

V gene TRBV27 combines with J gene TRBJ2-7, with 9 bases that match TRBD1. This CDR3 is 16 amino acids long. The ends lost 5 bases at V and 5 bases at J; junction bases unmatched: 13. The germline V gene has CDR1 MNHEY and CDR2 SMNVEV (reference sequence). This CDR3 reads CASSAGQGTTLHEQYF. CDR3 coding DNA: TGTGCCAGCAGTGCCGGACAGGGGACCACCTTACACGAGCAGTACTTC.

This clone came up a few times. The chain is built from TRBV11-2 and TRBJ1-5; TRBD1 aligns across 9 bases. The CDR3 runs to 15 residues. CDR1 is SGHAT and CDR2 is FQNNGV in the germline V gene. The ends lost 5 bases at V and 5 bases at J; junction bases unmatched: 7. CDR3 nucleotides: TGTGCCAGCAGCCAATCGACAGGGGGACATCAGCCCCAGCATTTT. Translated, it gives CASSQSTGGHQPQHF.

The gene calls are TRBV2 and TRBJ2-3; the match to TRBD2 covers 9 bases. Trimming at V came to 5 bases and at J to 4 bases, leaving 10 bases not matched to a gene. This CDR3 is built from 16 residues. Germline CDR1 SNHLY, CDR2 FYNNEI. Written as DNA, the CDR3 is TGTGCCAGCAGTCCCTTGCGGGAGGGCCAAGCAGATACGCAGTATTTT. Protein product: CASSPLREGQADTQYF.

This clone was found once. The CDR3 DNA follows: TGTGCCAGCAGTTTATCTGGGGGACGGGGGGCGCAGTATTTT. This translates into CASSLSGGRGAQYF. The V gene is TRBV27, the J gene TRBJ2-3, with 7 nucleotides matching TRBD2. The junction had 7 bases not matched to a gene; V was cut back by 0 bases and J by 10 bases. CDR3 size: 14 residues. Germline-derived CDR1 and CDR2 are MNHEY and SMNVEV (reference sequence).

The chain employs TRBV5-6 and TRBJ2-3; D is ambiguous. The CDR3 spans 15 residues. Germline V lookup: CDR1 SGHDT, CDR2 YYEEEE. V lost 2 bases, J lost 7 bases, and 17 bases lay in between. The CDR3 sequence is CASSFVSALINTQYF. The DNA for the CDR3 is TGTGCCAGCAGCTTTGTTTCGGCGCTTATAAATACGCAGTATTTT.

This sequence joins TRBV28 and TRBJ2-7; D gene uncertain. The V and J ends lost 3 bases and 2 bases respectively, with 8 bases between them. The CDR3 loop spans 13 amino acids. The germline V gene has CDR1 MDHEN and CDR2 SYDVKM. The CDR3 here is CASSFEEAYEQYF. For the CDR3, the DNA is TGTGCCAGCAGTTTTGAGGAAGCCTACGAGCAGTACTTC.

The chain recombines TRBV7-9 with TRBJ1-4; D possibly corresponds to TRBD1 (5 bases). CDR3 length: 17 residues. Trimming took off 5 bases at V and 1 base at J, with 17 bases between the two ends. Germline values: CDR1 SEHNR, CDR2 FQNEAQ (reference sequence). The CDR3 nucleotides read TGTGCCAGCAGCCTGGGAGGGGTCTCTGGAACTAATGAAAAACTGTTTTTT. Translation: CASSLGGVSGTNEKLFF.

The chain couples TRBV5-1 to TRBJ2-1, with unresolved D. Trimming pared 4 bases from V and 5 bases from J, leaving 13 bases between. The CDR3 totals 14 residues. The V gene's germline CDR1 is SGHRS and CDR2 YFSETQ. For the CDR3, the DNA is TGCGCCAGCAGCCCCGGACCAAGAAACAATGAGCAGTTCTTC. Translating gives CASSPGPRNNEQFF.

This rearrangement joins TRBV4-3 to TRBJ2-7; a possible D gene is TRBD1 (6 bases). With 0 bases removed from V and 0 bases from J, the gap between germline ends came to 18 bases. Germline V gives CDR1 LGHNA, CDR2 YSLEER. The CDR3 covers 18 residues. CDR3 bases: TGCGCCAGCAGCCAAGAGCGACAGGACCGGGCCTTCTCCTACGAGCAGTACTTC. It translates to CASSQERQDRAFSYEQYF.

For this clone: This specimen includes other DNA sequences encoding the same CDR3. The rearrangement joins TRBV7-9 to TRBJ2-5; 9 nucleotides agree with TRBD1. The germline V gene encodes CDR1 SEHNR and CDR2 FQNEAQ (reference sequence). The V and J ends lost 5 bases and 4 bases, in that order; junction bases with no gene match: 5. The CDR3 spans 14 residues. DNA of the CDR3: TGTGCCAGCAGCGCGACAGGGGGAGGAGAGACCCAGTACTTC. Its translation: CASSATGGGETQYF.

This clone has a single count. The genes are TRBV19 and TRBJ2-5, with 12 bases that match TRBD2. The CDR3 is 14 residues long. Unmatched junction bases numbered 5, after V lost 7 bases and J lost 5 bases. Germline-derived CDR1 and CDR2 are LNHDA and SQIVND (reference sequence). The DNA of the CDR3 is TGTGCCAGTAAGACTAGCGGGAGAGGGGAGACCCAGTACTTC. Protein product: CASKTSGRGETQYF.

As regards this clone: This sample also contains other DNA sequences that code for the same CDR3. This CDR3 reads CASSPDRSSGNTIYF. Written as DNA, the CDR3 is TGTGCCAGCAGCCCGGACAGGAGCTCTGGAAACACCATATATTTT. V gene TRBV4-2 combines with J gene TRBJ1-3; 7 bases fit TRBD1. The ends lost 4 bases at V and 0 bases at J; junction bases unmatched: 3. CDR3 length: 15 amino acids. Germline V lookup: CDR1 LGHNA, CDR2 YNFKEQ.

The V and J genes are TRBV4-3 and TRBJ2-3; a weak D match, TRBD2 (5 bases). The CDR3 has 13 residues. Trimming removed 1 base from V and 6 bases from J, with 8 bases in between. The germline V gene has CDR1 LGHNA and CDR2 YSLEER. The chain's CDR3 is CASSQGTGDTQYF. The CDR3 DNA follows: TGCGCCAGCAGCCAAGGGACTGGGGATACGCAGTATTTT.

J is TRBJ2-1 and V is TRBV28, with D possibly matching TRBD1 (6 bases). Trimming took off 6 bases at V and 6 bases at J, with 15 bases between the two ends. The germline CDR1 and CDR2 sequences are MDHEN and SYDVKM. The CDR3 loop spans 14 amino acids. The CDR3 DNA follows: TGTGCCAGCAGCACAGGGACGTTGATCAATGAGCAGTTCTTC. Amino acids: CASSTGTLINEQFF. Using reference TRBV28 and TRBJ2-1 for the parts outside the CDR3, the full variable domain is DVKVTQSSRYLVKRTGEKVFLECVQDMDHENMFWYRQDPGLGLRLIYFSYDVKMKEKGDIPEGYSVSREKKERFSLILESASTNQTSMYLCASSTGTLINEQFFGPGTRLTVL.

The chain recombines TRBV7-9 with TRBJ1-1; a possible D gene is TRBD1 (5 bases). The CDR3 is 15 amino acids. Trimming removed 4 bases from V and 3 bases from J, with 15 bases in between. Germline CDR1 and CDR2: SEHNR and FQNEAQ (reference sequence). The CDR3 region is CASSWGDPRDTEAFF. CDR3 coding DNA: TGTGCCAGCAGCTGGGGGGACCCTAGGGACACTGAAGCTTTCTTT.

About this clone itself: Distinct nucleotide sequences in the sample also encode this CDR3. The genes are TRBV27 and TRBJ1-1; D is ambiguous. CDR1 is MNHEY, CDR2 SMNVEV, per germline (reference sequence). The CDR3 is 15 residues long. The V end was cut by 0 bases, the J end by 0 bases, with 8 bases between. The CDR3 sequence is CASSLSGSLNTEAFF. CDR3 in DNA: TGTGCCAGCAGTTTATCAGGCAGCCTGAACACTGAAGCTTTCTTT.